This T cell receptor (beta chain) stems from a study of blood T cell repertoires in COVID-19. This table comes from immunoSEQ multiplex PCR, and its TCRdb copy is limited to in-frame clones, with some not included. The repertoire holds about 270,000 clones, with roughly 88% as singletons. Germline V CDR1 and CDR2: LGHDT, YNNKEL (reference sequence). With 0 bases removed from V and 8 bases from J, the gap between germline ends came to 13 bases. The CDR3 is 15 residues long. This TCR was recovered from a woman older than 75 with COVID-19, enrolled during active disease. This sequence joins TRBV3-1 (or the pseudogene TRBV3-2) and TRBJ2-2; possible D gene TRBD1, 6 bases. Sequenced: peripheral blood. The CDR3 region is CASSQDWDTLGELFF. The CDR3, as DNA: TGTGCCAGCAGCCAAGATTGGGACACACTAGGGGAGCTGTTTTTT.